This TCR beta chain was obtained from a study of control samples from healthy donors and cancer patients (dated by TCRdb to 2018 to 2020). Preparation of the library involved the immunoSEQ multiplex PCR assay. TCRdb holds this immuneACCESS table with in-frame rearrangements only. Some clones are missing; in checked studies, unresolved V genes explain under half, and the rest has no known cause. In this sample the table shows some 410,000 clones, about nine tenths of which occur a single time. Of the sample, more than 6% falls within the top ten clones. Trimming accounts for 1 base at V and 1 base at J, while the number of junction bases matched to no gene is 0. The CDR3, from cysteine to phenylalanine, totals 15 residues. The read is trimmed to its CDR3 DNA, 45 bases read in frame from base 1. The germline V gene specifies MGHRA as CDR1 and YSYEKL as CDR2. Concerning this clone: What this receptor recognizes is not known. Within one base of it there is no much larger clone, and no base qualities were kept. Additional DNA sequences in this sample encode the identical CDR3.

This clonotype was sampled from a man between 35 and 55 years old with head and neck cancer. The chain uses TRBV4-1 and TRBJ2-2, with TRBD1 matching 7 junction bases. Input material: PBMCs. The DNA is TGCGCCAGCAGCCAAGGGGACAGGAACACCGGGGAGCTGTTTTTT. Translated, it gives CASSQGDRNTGELFF.